Described below is a single TCR beta chain sequence and its context. What it recognizes is unknown. Amplification targeted TCR beta CDR3 regions from RNA transcripts. HTBI primers were employed in a first-round RT-PCR of the TCR CDR3. Each CDR3 protein gets one entry after TCRdb re-called the multiplex PCR reads with MiXCR. Of around 580,000 distinct CDR3 sequences listed, around 42% are singletons. The source of the sample is a study of T cells in Graves' hyperthyroidism and ophthalmopathy. Study findings and constraints: The model anticipated ophthalmopathy a median around six months pre-onset.

V trimming: 4 bases; J trimming: 3 bases; junction bases outside the gene matches: 5. The germline V gene encodes CDR1 GTSNPN and CDR2 SVGIG (reference sequence). This CDR3 has 13 residues. The sequence came from a woman under 30 with Graves' hyperthyroidism. The sequenced material came from peripheral blood or thyroid tissue (not recorded which). The chain couples TRBV30 to TRBJ1-2; TRBD1 matches 7 bases. CDR3 amino acids: CAWNSDRDYGYTF. CDR3 DNA: TGTGCCTGGAACTCCGACAGGGACTATGGCTACACCTTC.